The entry below describes one T cell receptor beta chain. Its antigen remains unknown. This record comes from a study of T cell repertoires in cytomegalovirus infection. Study-wide background: Signatures in public TCR beta sequences pointed to both CMV infection and matching HLA type. General study results and limits: CMV-specific TCR beta clonotypes restricted by HLA-C dominated the ex vivo response.

CDR1 is MDHEN, CDR2 SYDVKM, per germline. The CDR3 is made up of 16 amino acids. Trimming shortened V by 3 bases and J by 3 bases, and 15 bases separated the two germline ends. TCRdb called the reads again in MiXCR, with one record for every CDR3 protein. The sample records approximately 1,000,000 distinct CDR3 sequences, 31% being singletons. This TCR was recovered from a human donor in good health (CMV status not recorded). Some clones in this sample may be carry-over from other donors' samples. The sequencing used cultured CD8+ T cells from PBMCs, collected from culture after CMV antigen stimulation. V is TRBV28 and J is TRBJ1-3, with D tentatively TRBD1 (5 bases). CDR3 coding DNA: TGTGCCAGCAGTTTTATGGGGGTGCAAGTTGGAAACACCATATATTTT. It yields the protein CASSFMGVQVGNTIYF. The complete variable domain, with remaining parts taken from reference TRBV28 and TRBJ1-3, reads DVKVTQSSRYLVKRTGEKVFLECVQDMDHENMFWYRQDPGLGLRLIYFSYDVKMKEKGDIPEGYSVSREKKERFSLILESASTNQTSMYLCASSFMGVQVGNTIYFGEGSWLTVV.